This T cell receptor (beta chain) was retrieved from a study of shared clonotypes between healthy human individuals. In the CD4+ fraction, cells were divided into CD45RA+ naive and CD45RA-negative memory subsets. The repertoire was sequenced with immunoSEQ multiplex PCR; TCRdb's copy has only in-frame clones and lacks some. The sample yields around 1.1 million clones, 78% seen once. This CDR3 has 14 residues. Germline V CDR1 and CDR2: SGHDN, FVKESK. J lost 4 bases, V lost 4 bases, and 6 bases had no gene match. Sequenced material: memory CD4+ T cells from PBMCs. The subset: CD45RA-negative fraction. The rearrangement links TRBV14 to TRBJ1-2, with 7 bases lining up with TRBD1. This receptor was identified in a man in his late teens or twenties in good health. Some clones in this sample may be carry-over from other donors' samples. This CDR3 reads CASSPQGGFYGYTF. The DNA for the CDR3 is TGTGCCAGCAGCCCCCAGGGGGGATTCTATGGCTACACCTTC. The variable domain in full, completed from reference TRBV14 and TRBJ1-2, reads EAGVTQFPSHSVIEKGQTVTLRCDPISGHDNLYWYRRVMGKEIKFLLHFVKESKQDESGMPNNRFLAERTGGTYSTLKVQPAELEDSGVYFCASSPQGGFYGYTFGSGTRLTVV.